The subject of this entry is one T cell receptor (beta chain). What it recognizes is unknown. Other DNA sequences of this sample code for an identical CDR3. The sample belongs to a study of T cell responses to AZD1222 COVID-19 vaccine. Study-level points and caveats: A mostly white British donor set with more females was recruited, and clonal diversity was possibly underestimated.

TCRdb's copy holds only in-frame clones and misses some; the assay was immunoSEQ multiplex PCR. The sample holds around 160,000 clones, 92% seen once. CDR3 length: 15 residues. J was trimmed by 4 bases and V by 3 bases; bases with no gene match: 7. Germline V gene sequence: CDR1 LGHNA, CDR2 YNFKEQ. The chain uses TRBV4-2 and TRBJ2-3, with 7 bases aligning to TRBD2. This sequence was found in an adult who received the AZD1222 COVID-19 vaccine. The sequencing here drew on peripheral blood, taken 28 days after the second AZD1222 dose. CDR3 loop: CASSQGLAGADTQYF. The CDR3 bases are TGTGCCAGCAGCCAGGGCTTGGCGGGGGCAGATACGCAGTATTTT.